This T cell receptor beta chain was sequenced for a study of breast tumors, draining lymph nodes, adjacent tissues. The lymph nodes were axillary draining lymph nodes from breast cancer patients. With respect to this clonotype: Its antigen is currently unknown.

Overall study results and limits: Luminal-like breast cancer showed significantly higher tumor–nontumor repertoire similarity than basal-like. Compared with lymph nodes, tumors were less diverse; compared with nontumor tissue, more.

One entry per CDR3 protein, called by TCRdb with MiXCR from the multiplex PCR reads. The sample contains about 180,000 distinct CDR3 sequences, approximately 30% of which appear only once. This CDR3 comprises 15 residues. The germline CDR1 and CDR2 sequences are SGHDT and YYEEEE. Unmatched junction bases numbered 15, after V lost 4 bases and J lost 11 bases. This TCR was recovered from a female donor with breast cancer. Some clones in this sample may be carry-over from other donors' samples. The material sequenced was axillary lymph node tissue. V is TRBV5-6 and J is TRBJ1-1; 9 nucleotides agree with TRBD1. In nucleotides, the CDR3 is TGTGCCAGCAGCCTACAGGGGGCGCGGGGCCGAAGGGCTTTCTTT. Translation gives CASSLQGARGRRAFF. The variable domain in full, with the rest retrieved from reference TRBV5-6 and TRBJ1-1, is DAGVTQSPTHLIKTRGQQVTLRCSPKSGHDTVSWYQQALGQGPQFIFQYYEEEERQRGNFPDRFSGHQFPNYSSELNVNALLLGDSALYLCASSLQGARGRRAFFGQGTRLTVV.